These T cell receptor beta chains were read from a single sample in a study of Ad26.COV2.S vaccination and SARS-CoV-2 variants. The method was immunoSEQ multiplex PCR; TCRdb's version includes in-frame clones alone and lacks a portion of them. This table has some 340,000 clones, 70% to 90% appearing once. The sample here was peripheral blood, taken in a trial of Ad26.COV2.S vaccine versus placebo. Every receptor here comes from a person between 18 and 65 years old who received the Ad26.COV2.S COVID-19 vaccine or a placebo. CDR3s include the opening cysteine and the closing phenylalanine or tryptophan. Clone size is shown for a subset of rows, as once, few, many or a class of expanded clone.

cdr3_aa	v_call	j_call	clone_size
CATSPGGGDGYTF	TRBV24-1	TRBJ1-2	-
CASSHRNLQGAHEQYF	TRBV5-6	TRBJ2-7	-
CASNNEFRDPLDF	TRBV5-1	TRBJ1-4	-
CASSSWTGVNEQYF	TRBV5-1	TRBJ2-7	-
CASSTGLAGPRNTGELFF	TRBV19	TRBJ2-2	-
CASSAGLSYEQYF	TRBV9	TRBJ2-7	-
CSAMGQSYEQYF	TRBV29-1	TRBJ2-7	once
CASSTGVKETQYF	TRBV18	TRBJ2-5	-
CASSLIRGAYNEQFF	TRBV28	TRBJ2-1	-
CASSLQMNTGELFF	TRBV2	TRBJ2-2	-
CASSQQGRDGELFF	TRBV3-1/TRBV3-2	TRBJ2-2	-
CASSVSGGRITGELFF	TRBV9	TRBJ2-2	once
CASSQPGDSYEQYF	TRBV4-1	TRBJ2-7	-
CASSLVASGAKETQYF	TRBV5-1	TRBJ2-5	-
CASSKERLQSFTSTDTQYF	TRBV21-1	TRBJ2-3	once
CASKGLAGASNTGELFF	TRBV2	TRBJ2-2	-
CASQGGALHF	TRBV2	TRBJ1-6	-
CASSWRVGETQYF	TRBV7-3	TRBJ2-5	-
CASSEMRGMADTQYF	TRBV6-1	TRBJ2-3	-
CASSTGTGGAETQYF	TRBV13	TRBJ2-5	-
CASRKHYEQYF	TRBV12-3/TRBV12-4	TRBJ2-7	-
CASSVPGQGETEAFF	TRBV7-9	TRBJ1-1	once
CASSPYRTGRGDTGELFF	TRBV16	TRBJ2-2	few
CASSLFPGTGNTEAFF	TRBV28	TRBJ1-1	-
CASSPPRGTGELFF	TRBV18	TRBJ2-2	-
CASSSQLRGADEQYF	TRBV28	TRBJ2-7	-
CASSTHGTASYEQYF	TRBV28	TRBJ2-7	once
CASSADSMNTEAFF	TRBV5-1	TRBJ1-1	-
CASSVVLGRNTEAFF	TRBV9	TRBJ1-1	-
CTSSSRMGGGADEQFF	TRBV5-1	TRBJ2-1	once
CASSPGLAGHNEQFF	TRBV6-4	TRBJ2-1	-
CASSPPDRYYGYTF	TRBV18	TRBJ1-2	-
CASRRDNQPQHF	TRBV2	TRBJ1-5	-
CAWSGMLGPPEETQYF	TRBV30	TRBJ2-5	-
CASSLDGEQFF	TRBV11-3	TRBJ2-1	-
CASSPRGRQDNEQFF	TRBV6-5	TRBJ2-1	few
CASSETPRTGSETNEKLFF	TRBV6-1	TRBJ1-4	-
CASGLTFGGGNYEQYF	TRBV12-5	TRBJ2-7	-
CASSQGPLAGVISETQYF	TRBV4-2	TRBJ2-5	once
CASSPNYVGMGNSPLHF	TRBV5-1	TRBJ1-6	-
CASSVANTGEAFF	TRBV9	TRBJ1-1	-
CASSELAGSSYNEQFF	TRBV5-1	TRBJ2-1	-
CASSQEGGTDTQYF	TRBV4-1	TRBJ2-3	once
CASSLVGTGSDHF	TRBV28	TRBJ1-5	-
CASSPQGRTEAFF	TRBV4-1	TRBJ1-1	once
CASSGDYTGGGTDTQYF	TRBV11-3	TRBJ2-3	-
CASSLTSGGDEQYF	TRBV7-3	TRBJ2-7	-
CAIGDGSYEQYF	TRBV7-9	TRBJ2-7	-
CAINAGTGSLGTEAFF	TRBV10-3	TRBJ1-1	-
CATSRDRGWQSYGYTF	TRBV15	TRBJ1-2	-